The 21 T cell receptor beta chains below all came from one sample that was sequenced in a study of blood T cell repertoires in COVID-19. Generated by immunoSEQ multiplex PCR, the TCRdb table keeps only in-frame clones and is missing some. Of about 59,000 clones in the sample, around 90% were seen once. The sequenced material came from peripheral blood. Source of these receptors: a man aged 80 or over with acute or convalescent COVID-19.

This clone appeared a single time. The rearrangement uses TRBV9 and TRBJ1-1; 7 bases match TRBD1. Germline loops: CDR1 SGDLS, CDR2 YYNGEE. The trim removed 3 bases at V and 3 bases at J, leaving 17 bases unmatched. The CDR3 covers 18 residues. DNA for the CDR3: TGTGCCAGCAGCGGGAGTCCTGTGAGGGGGCGAGGGGACACTGAAGCTTTCTTT. Its protein product is CASSGSPVRGRGDTEAFF.

The chain carries TRBV5-5 and TRBJ1-4; no firm D call. Per germline, CDR1 SGHKS and CDR2 YYEKEE (reference sequence). Trimming left V 0 bases short and J 7 bases short, with 10 bases between. The CDR3 spans 14 residues. The CDR3 region has the DNA TGTGCCAGCAGCTTGGGACTAGACGGTGAAAAACTGTTTTTT. This gives the protein CASSLGLDGEKLFF.

The chain is built from TRBV6-5 and TRBJ1-2; D is perhaps TRBD1 (6 bases). CDR1 is MNHEY, CDR2 SVGAGI, per germline. The CDR3 loop spans 14 amino acids. V was pared by 8 bases and J by 1 base, with 14 bases between. The CDR3 here is CASATGQRNYGYTF. Here the CDR3 DNA reads TGTGCCAGCGCTACCGGACAGCGTAACTATGGCTACACCTTC.

The rearrangement uses TRBV5-1 and TRBJ2-5; 9 bases are a match to TRBD1. Trimming at V came to 4 bases and at J to 5 bases, leaving 9 bases not matched to a gene. Germline CDR1 reads SGHRS; CDR2 reads YFSETQ. There are 15 residues in the CDR3. The DNA for the CDR3 is TGCGCCAGCAGCGCCATACAGGGGGCCGGGGAGACCCAGTACTTC. Translation gives CASSAIQGAGETQYF.

The V call is TRBV7-3, the J call TRBJ2-1, with 12 bases that match TRBD2. The ends lost 1 base at V and 3 bases at J; junction bases unmatched: 10. Germline V lookup: CDR1 SGHTA, CDR2 FQGTGA. The CDR3 covers 19 residues. The CDR3 DNA reads TGTGCCAGCAGCTTAAGCTCTAGCGGGGGGGCAGGACGCTACAATGAGCAGTTCTTC. This translates into CASSLSSSGGAGRYNEQFF. The full variable domain, with the rest looked up from reference TRBV7-3 and TRBJ2-1, is GAGVSQTPSNKVTEKGKYVELRCDPISGHTALYWYRQSLGQGPEFLIYFQGTGAADDSGLPNDRFFAVRPEGSVSTLKIQRTERGDSAVYLCASSLSSSGGAGRYNEQFFGPGTRLTVL.

The chain joins TRBV3-1 (or the pseudogene TRBV3-2) to TRBJ2-3; 11 bases are shared with TRBD2. CDR1 is LGHDT, CDR2 YNNKEL, per germline (reference sequence). CDR3 length: 18 residues. With 4 bases clipped from V and 0 bases from J, the junction kept 9 bases outside the gene matches. The CDR3: CASSRTSGGSISTDTQYF. The CDR3 coding sequence is TGTGCCAGCAGCCGAACTAGCGGGGGTTCAATTAGCACAGATACGCAGTATTTT.

This chain connects TRBV11-3 to TRBJ2-1, with 7 nucleotides matching TRBD2. In germline, CDR1 is SGHNT, CDR2 YENEEA. V was pared by 4 bases and J by 6 bases, with 6 bases of the junction left unmatched. CDR3 length equals 14 residues. CDR3 DNA: TGTGCCAGCAGCTCAGCTTCTAGCGGCAATGAGCAGTTCTTC. Translation gives CASSSASSGNEQFF. Complete variable domain (other parts from reference TRBV11-3 and TRBJ2-1): EAGVVQSPRYKIIEKKQPVAFWCNPISGHNTLYWYLQNLGQGPELLIRYENEEAVDDSQLPKDRFSAERLKGVDSTLKIQPAELGDSAVYLCASSSASSGNEQFFGPGTRLTVL.

The chain is built from TRBV3-1 (or the pseudogene TRBV3-2) and TRBJ2-5, with a weak D call TRBD1 (5 bases). The CDR3 covers 15 residues. Trimming took 1 base from V and 0 from J, leaving 9 bases between them. The germline V gene encodes CDR1 LGHDT and CDR2 YNNKEL (reference sequence). This CDR3 reads CASSQGGYHQETQYF. The DNA of the CDR3 is TGTGCCAGCAGCCAAGGGGGCTACCACCAAGAGACCCAGTACTTC.

This clone was seen only a few times. The chain has TRBV30 and TRBJ1-6; 7 bases line up with TRBD1. Germline V gene sequence: CDR1 GTSNPN, CDR2 SVGIG (reference sequence). CDR3 length: 12 amino acids. Losses at the gene ends were 7 bases for V and 5 bases for J; bases not matched to a gene: 2. The CDR3 is CAFRGNNSPLHF. CDR3 coding DNA: TGTGCCTTCAGGGGGAATAATTCACCCCTCCACTTT.

The rearrangement joins TRBV6-6 to TRBJ1-4; 11 bases line up with TRBD1. J was trimmed by 8 bases and V by 0 bases; bases with no gene match: 5. Germline lookup yields CDR1 MNHNY and CDR2 SVGAGI (reference sequence). The CDR3 has 16 residues. Here the CDR3 DNA reads TGTGCCAGCAGTTACTCAGGACAGGGGGCGAGCGAAAAACTGTTTTTT. Its protein is CASSYSGQGASEKLFF.

The rearrangement uses TRBV19 and TRBJ2-2; D perhaps matches TRBD1 (6 bases). The CDR3 totals 18 residues. V dropped 2 bases and J dropped 3 bases, with 19 bases sitting between them. From germline, CDR1 is LNHDA and CDR2 SQIVND (reference sequence). The CDR3 reads CASSITAGAKGDTGELFF. The CDR3 DNA follows: TGTGCCAGTAGTATAACGGCAGGAGCCAAGGGGGACACCGGGGAGCTGTTTTTT.

The chain has TRBV4-1 and TRBJ2-7; the match to TRBD1 covers 9 bases. Germline trimming cut 0 bases from V and 3 bases from J; bases unmatched to any gene: 6. In germline, CDR1 is MGHRA, CDR2 YSYEKL. The CDR3 spans 16 residues. The CDR3 region is CASSQDRWTGDYEQYF. The CDR3 coding sequence is TGCGCCAGCAGCCAAGATCGGTGGACAGGGGACTACGAGCAGTACTTC.

The J gene is TRBJ1-2, the V gene TRBV19; D may be TRBD1 (5 bases). CDR3 length equals 13 residues. V lost 10 bases to trimming and J lost 2 bases, with 14 bases between them. Germline V CDR1 and CDR2: LNHDA, SQIVND (reference sequence). The DNA of the CDR3 is TGTGCCACTACCTCATGGGGCAACTATGGCTACACCTTC. Encoded protein: CATTSWGNYGYTF.

The table lists this clone with a count of one. The chain combines TRBV5-4 with TRBJ2-2; 9 nucleotides agree with TRBD1. Germline CDR1 and CDR2: SGHNT and YYREEE (reference sequence). There are 16 residues in the CDR3. V shed 4 bases, J shed 0 bases, and the junction held 4 bases outside the gene matches. CDR3 residues: CASSPDRGSNTGELFF. The CDR3 DNA reads as TGTGCCAGCAGCCCGGACAGGGGCTCGAACACCGGGGAGCTGTTTTTT.

The CDR3 reads CASREGADEQFF. The CDR3 DNA is TGTGCCAGCAGAGAGGGGGCGGATGAGCAGTTCTTC. J is TRBJ2-1 and V is TRBV12-3 or TRBV12-4; 7 nucleotides match TRBD1. The CDR3 runs to 12 residues. The V and J ends lost 6 bases and 8 bases, in that order; junction bases with no gene match: 4.

The chain has TRBV6-5 and TRBJ2-2; tentatively, D is TRBD1 (6 bases). The CDR3 is made up of 14 amino acids. Trimming cost V 5 bases and J 3 bases, with 10 bases left between them. The V gene's germline CDR1 is MNHEY and CDR2 SVGAGI. The chain's CDR3 is CASSRQEYTGELFF. The DNA of the CDR3 is TGTGCCAGCAGTAGACAGGAGTACACCGGGGAGCTGTTTTTT.

The chain uses TRBV5-1 and TRBJ1-1; tentatively, D is TRBD1 (6 bases). Per germline, CDR1 SGHRS and CDR2 YFSETQ. CDR3 length equals 15 residues. V lost 0 bases, J lost 10 bases, and 19 bases lay in between. The CDR3 nucleotides read TGCGCCAGCAGCTTGGAGCAGGGGCGCGTAGGTAGAGCTTTCTTT. Its translation is CASSLEQGRVGRAFF.

V is TRBV7-9 and J is TRBJ1-1, with D tentatively TRBD1 (6 bases). Trimming stripped 0 bases from V and 10 bases from J, with 18 bases between. Looked up from germline, CDR1 is SEHNR and CDR2 is FQNEAQ (reference sequence). The CDR3 covers 15 residues. CDR3 nucleotide sequence: TGTGCCAGCAGCTTAGCGGGGGCGGGCCCCCTTTTAGCTTTCTTT. Amino acid sequence: CASSLAGAGPLLAFF.

This CDR3 is CASSLGALAKNIQYF. The CDR3 nucleotides are TGTGCCAGCAGTTTGGGGGCTCTAGCCAAAAACATTCAGTACTTC. The chain joins TRBV27 to TRBJ2-4, with a possible D match to TRBD1 (6 bases). Trimming removed 3 bases from V and 0 bases from J, with 9 bases in between. The germline V gene encodes CDR1 MNHEY and CDR2 SMNVEV (reference sequence). CDR3 length equals 15 residues.

The chain employs TRBV29-1 and TRBJ2-3; 10 nucleotides agree with TRBD1. Germline V gene sequence: CDR1 SQVTM, CDR2 ANQGSEA. J was trimmed by 4 bases and V by 2 bases; bases with no gene match: 6. This CDR3 is 15 amino acids long. The CDR3 DNA reads as TGCAGCGTTGAAAGATCGACAGGGGGCCCAGATACGCAGTATTTT. Translating it yields CSVERSTGGPDTQYF.

This sequence joins TRBV5-1 and TRBJ2-1; D is perhaps TRBD1 (5 bases). Trimming stripped 4 bases from V and 5 bases from J, with 10 bases between. In germline, CDR1 is SGHRS, CDR2 YFSETQ. The CDR3 is made up of 13 amino acids. In DNA form, the CDR3 reads TGCGCCAGCAGCGCCTTACAGGACAATGAGCAGTTCTTC. Translation gives CASSALQDNEQFF.